Each of the 18 T cell receptor beta chains below was sequenced from the same sample in a study of OX40 agonist ivuxolimab in advanced cancers. Measured with immunoSEQ multiplex PCR; TCRdb has only the in-frame clones, and not every one. Of about 78,000 clones in the sample, around 86% were seen once. The sample consisted of CD4+ or CD8+ T cells sorted from blood, taken in a trial of the OX40 agonist ivuxolimab. The source is an adult with an advanced solid tumor such as melanoma, head and neck, liver or kidney cancer.

A single count supports this clone. This chain joins TRBV7-2 and TRBJ1-5, with D perhaps matching TRBD1 (5 bases). V was shortened by 3 bases and J by 0 bases, with 12 bases between the two germline ends. The CDR3 has 16 amino acids. In germline, CDR1 is SGHTA, CDR2 FQGNSA. Here the CDR3 DNA reads TGTGCCAGCAGCTTCACCGGGACGGATAGCAATCAGCCCCAGCATTTT. Translated: CASSFTGTDSNQPQHF. Supplemented by reference TRBV7-2 and TRBJ1-5, the full variable domain reads GAGVSQSPSNKVTEKGKDVELRCDPISGHTALYWYRQSLGQGLEFLIYFQGNSAPDKSGLPSDRFSAERTGGSVSTLTIQRTQQEDSAVYLCASSFTGTDSNQPQHFGDGTRLSIL.

The chain joins TRBV4-1 to TRBJ1-1; D not resolved. CDR1 and CDR2 from the germline V gene are MGHRA and YSYEKL. The CDR3 has 16 amino acids. V lost 1 base, J lost 1 base, and 13 bases lay in between. In nucleotides, the CDR3 is TGCGCCAGCAGCCAAGGGAAGGAACGCCAGAACACTGAAGCTTTCTTT. Protein sequence: CASSQGKERQNTEAFF.

This chain connects TRBV9 to TRBJ1-4; D possibly corresponds to TRBD1 (6 bases). Germline V lookup: CDR1 SGDLS, CDR2 YYNGEE. The CDR3 has 14 amino acids. The V end was cut by 3 bases, the J end by 3 bases, with 9 bases between. The CDR3 region has the DNA TGTGCCAGCAGCGCGGGACAATCTAATGAAAAACTGTTTTTT. It encodes CASSAGQSNEKLFF. Combining the CDR3 with reference TRBV9 and TRBJ1-4 gives the whole variable domain DSGVTQTPKHLITATGQRVTLRCSPRSGDLSVYWYQQSLDQGLQFLIQYYNGEERAKGNILERFSAQQFPDLHSELNLSSLELGDSALYFCASSAGQSNEKLFFGSGTQLSVL.

This chain connects TRBV19 to TRBJ2-2; 8 positions agree with TRBD1. The CDR3 totals 16 residues. CDR1 and CDR2 from the germline V gene are LNHDA and SQIVND (reference sequence). The J segment lost 1 base and the V segment lost 3 bases, leaving 4 bases of the junction unmatched. Here the CDR3 reads CASSMGGQVNTGELFF. For the CDR3, the DNA is TGTGCCAGTAGTATGGGGGGACAGGTGAACACCGGGGAGCTGTTTTTT. Drawing the rest from reference TRBV19 and TRBJ2-2, the complete variable domain is DGGITQSPKYLFRKEGQNVTLSCEQNLNHDAMYWYRQDPGQGLRLIYYSQIVNDFQKGDIAEGYSVSREKKESFPLTVTSAQKNPTAFYLCASSMGGQVNTGELFFGEGSRLTVL.

V and J are TRBV5-8 and TRBJ2-1; D remains unclear. Trimming shortened V by 0 bases and J by 2 bases, and 3 bases separated the two germline ends. The CDR3 extends over 13 amino acids. Germline CDR1 reads SGHTS; CDR2 reads YDEGEE. The CDR3 loop is CASSLDTYNEQFF. The CDR3 region has the DNA TGTGCCAGCAGCTTGGACACCTACAATGAGCAGTTCTTC.

The chain links TRBV18 to TRBJ1-6; D gene uncertain. Germline V lookup: CDR1 KGHSH, CDR2 LQKENI. The CDR3 contains 15 residues. V lost 2 bases, J lost 2 bases, and 7 bases lay in between. Here the CDR3 DNA reads TGTGCCAGCTCACCAAACGGCCCCTATAATTCACCCCTCCACTTT. Amino acid sequence: CASSPNGPYNSPLHF.

This chain connects TRBV5-1 to TRBJ2-7; D may be TRBD1 (5 bases). There are 17 residues in the CDR3. The V end was cut by 0 bases, the J end by 3 bases, with 19 bases between. Germline CDR1 is SGHRS and CDR2 is YFSETQ. CDR3 in amino acids: CASSLVVQAKGFYEQYF. DNA of the CDR3: TGCGCCAGCAGCTTGGTGGTACAGGCAAAGGGTTTCTACGAGCAGTACTTC.

The V call is TRBV5-4, the J call TRBJ1-1; a weak D match, TRBD1 (5 bases). The V gene lost 4 bases and the J gene lost 2 bases, with 9 bases spanning the gap. This CDR3 comprises 13 residues. Germline V CDR1 and CDR2: SGHNT, YYREEE (reference sequence). The CDR3 bases are TGTGCCAGCAGCCTCGACAGCAACACTGAAGCTTTCTTT. This encodes CASSLDSNTEAFF. The full variable domain, its missing parts supplied by reference TRBV5-4 and TRBJ1-1, is ETGVTQSPTHLIKTRGQQVTLRCSSQSGHNTVSWYQQALGQGPQFIFQYYREEENGRGNFPPRFSGLQFPNYSSELNVNALELDDSALYLCASSLDSNTEAFFGQGTRLTVV.

The chain is built from TRBV29-1 and TRBJ2-1, with TRBD1 matching 9 bases. Per germline, CDR1 SQVTM and CDR2 ANQGSEA. This CDR3 has 16 residues. V lost 7 bases, J lost 4 bases, and 14 bases stayed unmatched. The DNA of the CDR3 is TGCAGCGCCGGAAGGAGCGGGACAGGGCCTTACAATGAGCAGTTCTTC. Encoded protein: CSAGRSGTGPYNEQFF.

The genes are TRBV19 and TRBJ2-2, with D maybe TRBD1 (5 bases). Trimming cost V 5 bases and J 0 bases, with 13 bases left between them. CDR1 LNHDA and CDR2 SQIVND come from the germline V gene (reference sequence). The CDR3 has 16 amino acids. The DNA of the CDR3 is TGTGCCAGTAGTTGGGCAGACAGCACGAACACCGGGGAGCTGTTTTTT. Translated: CASSWADSTNTGELFF.

The chain joins TRBV7-9 to TRBJ2-3; 10 positions agree with TRBD2. The junction had 9 bases not matched to a gene; V was cut back by 2 bases and J by 4 bases. Germline V gene data show CDR1 as SEHNR and CDR2 as FQNEAQ (reference sequence). CDR3 length: 17 amino acids. DNA of the CDR3: TGTGCCAGCAGCTTAAGCCTAGCGGGAGTTTTTTCAGATACGCAGTATTTT. Its translation: CASSLSLAGVFSDTQYF.

The chain couples TRBV11-2 to TRBJ2-1; TRBD2 agrees at 10 bases. Germline CDR1 and CDR2: SGHAT and FQNNGV. This CDR3 is 13 amino acids long. J was trimmed by 14 bases and V by 5 bases; bases with no gene match: 9. In DNA, the CDR3 is TGTGCCAGCAGCCAAGGACTAGCGGTAGGAGAGTTCTTC. It codes for CASSQGLAVGEFF.

The J gene is TRBJ2-1, the V gene TRBV12-5; D is tentatively TRBD1 or TRBD2 (5 bases each). The germline CDR1 and CDR2 sequences are LGHNT and FRNRAP. With 0 bases removed from V and 6 bases from J, the gap between germline ends came to 6 bases. CDR3 length equals 13 residues. CDR3: CASGLVGVNEQFF. The CDR3 nucleotides are TGTGCTAGTGGTTTGGTGGGGGTCAATGAGCAGTTCTTC. Full variable domain (outside the CDR3, taken from reference TRBV12-5 and TRBJ2-1): DARVTQTPRHKVTEMGQEVTMRCQPILGHNTVFWYRQTMMQGLELLAYFRNRAPLDDSGMPKDRFSAEMPDATLATLKIQPSEPRDSAVYFCASGLVGVNEQFFGPGTRLTVL.

The rearrangement uses TRBV15 and TRBJ2-3; 11 bases fit TRBD2. The CDR3 sequence is 20 residues long. Per germline, CDR1 LNHNV and CDR2 YYDKDF (reference sequence). V shed 0 bases, J shed 0 bases, and the junction held 11 bases outside the gene matches. CDR3 coding DNA: TGTGCCACCAGCAGAGAACTAACCGGGACTAGCGGACTTAGCACAGATACGCAGTATTTT. It codes for CATSRELTGTSGLSTDTQYF. The entire variable domain, with the rest obtained from reference TRBV15 and TRBJ2-3, is as follows: DAMVIQNPRYQVTQFGKPVTLSCSQTLNHNVMYWYQQKSSQAPKLLFHYYDKDFNNEADTPDNFQSRRPNTSFCFLDIRSPGLGDTAMYLCATSRELTGTSGLSTDTQYFGPGTRLTVL.

The V call is TRBV5-1, the J call TRBJ2-1, with TRBD1 identical over 7 bases. V lost 2 bases, J lost 3 bases, and 5 bases stayed unmatched. The CDR3 is 15 residues long. Germline CDR1 reads SGHRS; CDR2 reads YFSETQ. Here the CDR3 reads CASSFGDSLYNEQFF. The CDR3 nucleotides are TGCGCCAGCAGCTTCGGGGACAGCCTCTACAATGAGCAGTTCTTC. Filled out from reference TRBV5-1 and TRBJ2-1, the complete variable domain reads KAGVTQTPRYLIKTRGQQVTLSCSPISGHRSVSWYQQTPGQGLQFLFEYFSETQRNKGNFPGRFSGRQFSNSRSEMNVSTLELGDSALYLCASSFGDSLYNEQFFGPGTRLTVL.

The chain has TRBV6-1 and TRBJ2-1; D gene unclear. With 3 bases removed from V and 0 bases from J, the gap between germline ends came to 9 bases. Germline CDR1 MNHNS, CDR2 SASEGT. This CDR3 is built from 15 residues. CDR3 coding DNA: TGTGCCAGCAGTGACCAGGCACCCTCCTACAATGAGCAGTTCTTC. It is translated as CASSDQAPSYNEQFF.

The rearrangement joins TRBV6-6 to TRBJ1-5, with 7 bases lining up with TRBD1. The trim removed 0 bases at V and 2 bases at J, leaving 4 bases unmatched. The CDR3 runs to 16 residues. Germline values: CDR1 MNHNY, CDR2 SVGAGI (reference sequence). The CDR3 spells CASSYSGGGGNQPQHF. In DNA, the CDR3 is TGTGCCAGCAGTTACTCAGGGGGCGGGGGCAATCAGCCCCAGCATTTT.

The chain combines TRBV5-1 with TRBJ2-3; D is perhaps TRBD2 (6 bases). V lost 3 bases, J lost 3 bases, and 11 bases lay in between. The CDR3 is 14 residues long. Germline lookup yields CDR1 SGHRS and CDR2 YFSETQ. CDR3 DNA sequence: TGCGCCAGCAGCTCTGGGACTCTGACAGATACGCAGTATTTT. It is translated as CASSSGTLTDTQYF.